The clone carrying this T cell receptor beta chain was picked up a small number of times. Antigen: not known. The data stem from a study of CD8 T cells in ankylosing spondylitis. Findings of the study overall: Disease-associated clonotypes exhibited CD8+ identity and were relatively infrequent in peripheral blood. Seemingly distinctive of ankylosing spondylitis blood was a TCR beta motif formed by eight highly homologous variants. Some of the motif variants had earlier been found in reactive arthritis patients' fluid and blood. Significantly higher representation of disease-linked clones was reported for matched ankylosing spondylitis synovial fluid.

Germline CDR1 and CDR2: SGHVS and FQNEAQ. Trimming left V 2 bases short and J 7 bases short, with 21 bases between. This CDR3 comprises 16 residues. Each CDR3 protein gets one entry after TCRdb re-called the 5' RACE reads with MiXCR. The sample lists 100,000 to 150,000 distinct CDR3 sequences, about a sixth occurring once. Sequenced material: blood, either unsorted or a sorted T cell fraction (not recorded which). The chain links TRBV7-8 to TRBJ2-7; D may be TRBD1 or TRBD2 (8 bases each). This clonotype originated in a male donor with ankylosing spondylitis. CDR3 amino acids: CASSLSGGTGLREQYF. In DNA form, the CDR3 reads TGTGCCAGCAGCTTATCGGGGGGGACAGGCCTCCGTGAGCAGTACTTC.